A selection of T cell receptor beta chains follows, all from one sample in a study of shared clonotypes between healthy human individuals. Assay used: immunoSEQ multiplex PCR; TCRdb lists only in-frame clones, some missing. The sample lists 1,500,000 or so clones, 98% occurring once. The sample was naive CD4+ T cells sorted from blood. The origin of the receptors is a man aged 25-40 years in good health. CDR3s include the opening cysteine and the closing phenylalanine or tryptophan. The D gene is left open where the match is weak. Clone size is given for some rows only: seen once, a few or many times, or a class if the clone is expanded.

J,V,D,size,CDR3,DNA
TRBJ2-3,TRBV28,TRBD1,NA,CASSFYQGVTDTQYF,TGTGCCAGCAGTTTTTACCAGGGGGTCACAGATACGCAGTATTTT
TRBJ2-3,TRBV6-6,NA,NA,CASSYEGIADTQYF,TGTGCCAGCAGTTACGAGGGGATCGCAGATACGCAGTATTTT
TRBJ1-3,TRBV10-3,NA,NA,CAIRPTTGGTGNTIYF,TGTGCCATCAGGCCCACAACAGGCGGGACTGGAAACACCATATATTTT
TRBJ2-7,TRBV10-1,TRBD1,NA,CASSKDRVSYEQYF,TGCGCCAGCAGTAAGGACAGGGTCTCCTACGAGCAGTACTTC
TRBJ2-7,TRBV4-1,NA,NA,CASSQDLSYEQYF,TGCGCCAGCAGCCAGGATCTCTCCTACGAGCAGTACTTC
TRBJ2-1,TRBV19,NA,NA,CASSIDLLRAASYNEQFF,TGTGCCAGTAGTATAGATCTGCTTCGAGCGGCCTCCTACAATGAGCAGTTCTTC
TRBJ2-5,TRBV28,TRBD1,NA,CASRHDRVGSETQYF,TGTGCCAGCAGACATGACAGGGTGGGAAGTGAGACCCAGTACTTC
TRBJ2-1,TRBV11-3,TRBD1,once,CASSLQGAGEQFF,TGTGCCAGCAGCTTACAGGGGGCTGGTGAGCAGTTCTTC
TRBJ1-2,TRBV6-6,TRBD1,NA,CASSPGQGSNYGYTF,TGTGCCAGCAGCCCCGGACAGGGGTCGAACTATGGCTACACCTTC
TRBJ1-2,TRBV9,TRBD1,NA,CASSPGTENNYGYTF,TGTGCCAGCAGCCCAGGGACAGAAAACAACTATGGCTACACCTTC
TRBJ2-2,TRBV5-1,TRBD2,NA,CASSPGLAGHTGELFF,TGCGCCAGCAGCCCGGGACTAGCGGGACACACCGGGGAGCTGTTTTTT
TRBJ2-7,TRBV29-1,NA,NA,CSVSTLEAGSEQYF,TGCAGCGTTTCGACTCTAGAGGCAGGGTCCGAGCAGTACTTC
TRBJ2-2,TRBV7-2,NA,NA,CASSPRSRGVPGELFF,TGTGCCAGCAGCCCCCGGAGCAGAGGTGTCCCCGGGGAGCTGTTTTTT
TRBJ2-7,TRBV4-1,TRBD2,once,CASSQRTSGGPYEQYF,TGCGCCAGCAGCCAACGAACTAGCGGGGGTCCCTACGAGCAGTACTTC
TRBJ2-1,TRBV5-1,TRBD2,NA,CASSSGLAGVGYYNEQFF,TGCGCCAGCAGCTCCGGACTAGCGGGAGTGGGGTACTACAATGAGCAGTTCTTC
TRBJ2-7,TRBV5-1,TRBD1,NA,CASSARDRGYEQYF,TGCGCCAGCAGCGCCCGGGACAGGGGCTACGAGCAGTACTTC
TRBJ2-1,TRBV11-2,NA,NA,CASSLVTGYNEQFF,TGTGCCAGCAGCTTAGTGACAGGTTACAATGAGCAGTTCTTC
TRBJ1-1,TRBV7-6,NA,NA,CASSLKANTEAFF,TGTGCCAGCAGCTTAAAGGCCAACACTGAAGCTTTCTTT
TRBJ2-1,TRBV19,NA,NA,CASSVGRVSVVFNYNEQFF,TGTGCCAGTAGTGTAGGACGCGTGAGCGTAGTCTTTAACTACAATGAGCAGTTCTTC
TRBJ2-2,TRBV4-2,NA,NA,CASSLLQLGPNTGELFF,TGTGCCAGCAGCCTTCTACAGCTAGGTCCGAACACCGGGGAGCTGTTTTTT
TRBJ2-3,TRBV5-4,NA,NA,CASSLTSTDTQYF,TGTGCCAGCAGCTTGACGAGCACAGATACGCAGTATTTT
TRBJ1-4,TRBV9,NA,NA,CASSVQAGSNEKLFF,TGTGCCAGCAGCGTCCAAGCCGGATCAAATGAAAAACTGTTTTTT
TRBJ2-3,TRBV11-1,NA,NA,CASSLASGAGTDTQYF,TGTGCCAGCAGCTTAGCTTCTGGGGCGGGCACAGATACGCAGTATTTT
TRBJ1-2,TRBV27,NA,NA,CASSLSQTFYGYTF,TGTGCCAGCAGTTTAAGTCAGACCTTCTATGGCTACACCTTC
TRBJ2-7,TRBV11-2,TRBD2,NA,CASSFDREGYEQYF,TGTGCCAGCAGCTTCGATAGGGAGGGCTACGAGCAGTACTTC
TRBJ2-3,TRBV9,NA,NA,CASSVVGSGTDTQYF,TGTGCCAGCAGCGTCGTGGGGAGTGGGACAGATACGCAGTATTTT
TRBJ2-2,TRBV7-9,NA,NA,CASSLVTTGELFF,TGTGCCAGCAGCTTAGTTACGACCGGGGAGCTGTTTTTT
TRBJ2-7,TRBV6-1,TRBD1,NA,CASSVPGQGDYEQYF,TGTGCCAGCAGTGTACCGGGACAGGGTGACTACGAGCAGTACTTC
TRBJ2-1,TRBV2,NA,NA,CASSLEVEQFF,TGTGCCAGCAGCTTAGAAGTTGAGCAGTTCTTC
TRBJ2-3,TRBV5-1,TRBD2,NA,CASSQRLAGADTQYF,TGCGCCAGCAGCCAGAGACTAGCGGGAGCAGATACGCAGTATTTT
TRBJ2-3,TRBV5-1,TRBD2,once,CASSLQAGKADTQYF,TGCGCCAGCAGCTTGCAAGCGGGAAAAGCAGATACGCAGTATTTT
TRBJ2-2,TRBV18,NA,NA,CASSITNTGELFF,TGTGCCAGCTCGATCACGAACACCGGGGAGCTGTTTTTT
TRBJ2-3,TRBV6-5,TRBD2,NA,CASSYSLAGTDTQYF,TGTGCCAGCAGTTACTCCCTAGCGGGCACAGATACGCAGTATTTT
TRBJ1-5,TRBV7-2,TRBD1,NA,CASSVDRTGPQHF,TGTGCCAGCAGCGTGGACAGGACAGGGCCCCAGCATTTT
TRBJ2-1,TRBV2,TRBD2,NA,CASRPTSGEYNEQFF,TGTGCCAGCAGGCCTACTAGCGGAGAGTACAATGAGCAGTTCTTC